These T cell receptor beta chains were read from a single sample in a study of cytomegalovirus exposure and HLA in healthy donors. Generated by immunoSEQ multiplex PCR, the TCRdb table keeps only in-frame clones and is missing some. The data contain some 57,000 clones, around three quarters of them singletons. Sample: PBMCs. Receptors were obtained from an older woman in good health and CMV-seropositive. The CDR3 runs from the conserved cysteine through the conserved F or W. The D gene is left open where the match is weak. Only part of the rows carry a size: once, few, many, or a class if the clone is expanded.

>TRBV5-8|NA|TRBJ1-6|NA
TGTGCCAGCAGGGCAGCGTATAATTCACCCCTCCACTTT
CASRAAYNSPLHF
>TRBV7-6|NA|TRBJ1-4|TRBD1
TGTGCCAGCAGCTTAGGATTGCAGGGGGCTTTCGAAAAACTGTTTTTT
CASSLGLQGAFEKLFF
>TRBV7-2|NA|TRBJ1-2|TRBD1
TGTGCCAGCAGCAAACAGGGGTATGGCTACACCTTC
CASSKQGYGYTF
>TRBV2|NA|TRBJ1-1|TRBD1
TGTGCCAGCAGTGAAACCAGGACAGGGGGGATGAACACTGAAGCTTTCTTT
CASSETRTGGMNTEAFF
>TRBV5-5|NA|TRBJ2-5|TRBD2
TGTGCCAGCAGCTTGTTAGGCGGGGGGTACCAAGAGACCCAGTACTTC
CASSLLGGGYQETQYF
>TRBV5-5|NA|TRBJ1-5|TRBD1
TGTGCCAGCAGCTTAAAACAGGGGAACCAGCCCCAGCATTTT
CASSLKQGNQPQHF
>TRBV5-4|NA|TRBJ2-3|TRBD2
TGTGCCAGCAGCCCGGGACTAGCGGGGTTTTGGGGTAGCACAGATACGCAGTATTTT
CASSPGLAGFWGSTDTQYF
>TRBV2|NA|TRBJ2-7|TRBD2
TGTGCCAGCAGTCTGACTAGCGGGGGCTACGAGCAGTACTTC
CASSLTSGGYEQYF
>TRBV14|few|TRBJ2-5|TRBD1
TGTGCCAGCAGCCGGACAGGGGGAATGGTTTCAGAGACCCAGTACTTC
CASSRTGGMVSETQYF
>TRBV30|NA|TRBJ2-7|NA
TGTGCCTGGAGTGTAGACCCGGGACTTTTATCCGAGCAGTACTTC
CAWSVDPGLLSEQYF
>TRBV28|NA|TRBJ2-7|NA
TGTGCCAGCAGTTCGACTTACGAGCAGTACTTC
CASSSTYEQYF
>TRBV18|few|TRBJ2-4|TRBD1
TGTGCCAGCTCATCAGTTGACAGGGACAAAAACATTCAGTACTTC
CASSSVDRDKNIQYF
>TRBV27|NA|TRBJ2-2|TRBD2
TGTGCCAGCAGTCCCAGCCTAGCGGGGATGACCGGGGAGCTGTTTTTT
CASSPSLAGMTGELFF
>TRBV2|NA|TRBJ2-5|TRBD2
TGTGCCAGCAGTGATCTAGCGGGGGTGGACGGAGAGACCCAGTACTTC
CASSDLAGVDGETQYF
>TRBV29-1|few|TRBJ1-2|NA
TGCAGCGTTGTATTTAGTCCAGGTGGCTACACCTTC
CSVVFSPGGYTF
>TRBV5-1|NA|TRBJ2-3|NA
TGCGCCAGCACTCGCGGCTCTTACACAGATACGCAGTATTTT
CASTRGSYTDTQYF
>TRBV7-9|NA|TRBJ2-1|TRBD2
TGTGCCAGCAGCCCCCTAGGCGGGGGGGCCTCGGGCTCCTACAATGAGCAGTTCTTC
CASSPLGGGASGSYNEQFF
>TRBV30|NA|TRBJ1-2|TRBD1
TGTGCCTGGAGTGTAACCGGACAGGGAAAATATGGCTACACCTTC
CAWSVTGQGKYGYTF
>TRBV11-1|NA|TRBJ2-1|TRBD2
TGTGCCAGCAGCTTACAAAGCGGGGAGAGTGAGCAGTTCTTC
CASSLQSGESEQFF
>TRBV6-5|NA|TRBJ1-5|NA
TGTGCCAGCAGTGATAGTCAGCCCCAGCATTTT
CASSDSQPQHF
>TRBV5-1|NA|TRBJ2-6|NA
TGCGCCAGCAGCTTGGAAGGGGCTGGGGCCAACGTCCTGACTTTC
CASSLEGAGANVLTF
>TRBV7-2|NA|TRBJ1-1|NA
TGTGCCAGCAGCTCCGACAGGAACACTGAAGCTTTCTTT
CASSSDRNTEAFF
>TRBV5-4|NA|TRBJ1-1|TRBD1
TGTGCCAGCAGCCCGGACAGGGTTGGACCTGAAGCTTTCTTT
CASSPDRVGPEAFF
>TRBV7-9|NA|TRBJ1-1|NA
TGTTCCAGCAGCCCCCAGGACTGGGCTTTCTTT
CSSSPQDWAFF
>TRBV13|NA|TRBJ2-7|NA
TGTGCCAGCAGCCAAGGATGGGGGGACAGATCCTACGAGCAGTACTTC
CASSQGWGDRSYEQYF
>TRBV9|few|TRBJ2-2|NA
TGTGCCAGCAGCGTAAGTACAGGAACCACCGGGGAGCTGTTTTTT
CASSVSTGTTGELFF
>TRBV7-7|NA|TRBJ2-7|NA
TGTGCCAGCAGCCTGGGACCGGGACTGTCCTACGAGCAGTACTTC
CASSLGPGLSYEQYF
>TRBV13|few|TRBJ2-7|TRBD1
TGTGCCAGCAGCTTCCCGGGACAGGGGATCGGCGAGCAGTACTTC
CASSFPGQGIGEQYF
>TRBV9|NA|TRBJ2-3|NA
TGTGCCAGCAGCGTAGCAGTCCTAGCGGATACGCAGTATTTT
CASSVAVLADTQYF
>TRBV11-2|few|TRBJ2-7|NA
TGTGCCAGCAGCAGAGGGATGAGATCCTACGAGCAGTACTTC
CASSRGMRSYEQYF
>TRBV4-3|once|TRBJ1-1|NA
TGCGCCAGCAGCCAAGATCGGGGGGGACGGAACACTGAAGCTTTCTTT
CASSQDRGGRNTEAFF
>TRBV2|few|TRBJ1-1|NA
TGTGCCAGTTCTCAGGTTGAAGCTTTCTTT
CASSQVEAFF
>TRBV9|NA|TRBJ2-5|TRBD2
TGTGCCAGCAGCGCTGTAACTAGCGGCGAGACCCAGTACTTC
CASSAVTSGETQYF
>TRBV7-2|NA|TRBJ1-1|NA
TGTGCCAGCAGCCGACCCGGGGGTCAGGCCACTGAAGCTTTCTTT
CASSRPGGQATEAFF
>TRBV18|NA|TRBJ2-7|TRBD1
TGTGCCAGCTCACAATCCGGACAGGGTATGGGCGAGCAGTACTTC
CASSQSGQGMGEQYF
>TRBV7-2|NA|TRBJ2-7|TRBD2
TGTGCCAGCAGCTTACCGAGAGCGGGGGGCTCCTACGAGCAGTACTTC
CASSLPRAGGSYEQYF
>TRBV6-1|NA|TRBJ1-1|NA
TGTGCCAGCAGTCTTGTCGGGATGAACACTGAAGCTTTCTTT
CASSLVGMNTEAFF
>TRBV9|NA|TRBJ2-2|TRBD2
TGTGCCAGCAGCGCCTGGGATGAGGGAGGGACCGGGGAGCTGTTTTTT
CASSAWDEGGTGELFF
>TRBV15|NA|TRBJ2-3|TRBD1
TGTGCCACCAGCAGAGCAAGGGGGACAGGGTTAGATACGCAGTATTTT
CATSRARGTGLDTQYF
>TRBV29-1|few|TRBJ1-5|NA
TGCAGCGTTTCCTACGGGGGGAATAGCAATCAGCCCCAGCATTTT
CSVSYGGNSNQPQHF
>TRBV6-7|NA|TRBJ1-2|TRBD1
TGTGCCAGCAGTTACTCGACCCTCTTGACAGGGTCCCACTATGGCTACACCTTC
CASSYSTLLTGSHYGYTF
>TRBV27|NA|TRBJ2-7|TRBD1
TGTGCCAGTTCGGTAGGGACAGGTTCCTACGAGCAGTACTTC
CASSVGTGSYEQYF
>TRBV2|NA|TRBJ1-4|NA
TGTGCCAGCAGTGAAAGGTTGGGTAGCGAAAAACTGTTTTTT
CASSERLGSEKLFF
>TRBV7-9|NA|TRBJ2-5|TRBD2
TGTGCCAGCAGAGGTAGCGGGGAGACCCAGTACTTC
CASRGSGETQYF
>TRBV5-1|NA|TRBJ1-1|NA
TGCGCCAGTGATATTGGGACAAGCCTTTCCGCTGAAGCTTTCTTT
CASDIGTSLSAEAFF
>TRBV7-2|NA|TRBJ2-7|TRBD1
TGTGCCAGCAGCCCCGGGACAGGGACCGCCTACGAGCAGTACTTC
CASSPGTGTAYEQYF
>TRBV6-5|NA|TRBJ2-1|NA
TGTGCCAGCAGCCACAATAGACAGGTACTTGATGAGCAGTTCTTC
CASSHNRQVLDEQFF
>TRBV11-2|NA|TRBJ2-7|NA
TGTGCCAGCAGCTTTCCGGCTGGAGGCGGCGAGCAGTACTTC
CASSFPAGGGEQYF
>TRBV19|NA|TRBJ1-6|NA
TGTGCCAGTAGTATAGGGCAGAATAATTCACCCCTCCACTTT
CASSIGQNNSPLHF